These 32 T cell receptor beta chains share one sample of origin, sequenced in a study of blood T cell repertoires in COVID-19. Generated by immunoSEQ multiplex PCR, the TCRdb table keeps only in-frame clones and is missing some. Of about 380,000 clones listed, 75% to 90% are singletons. Sequences were obtained from peripheral blood. These receptors were obtained from a woman between 18 and 29 years old with acute or convalescent COVID-19.

This chain connects TRBV6-1 to TRBJ1-2, with 10 bases lining up with TRBD1. CDR3 length equals 16 residues. The V and J ends lost 0 bases and 8 bases, in that order; junction bases with no gene match: 9. Germline loops: CDR1 MNHNS, CDR2 SASEGT. CDR3 sequence (DNA): TGTGCCAGCAGTGAAGCGCTGGGACAGGGGTTGGAGGGCTACACCTTC. Protein: CASSEALGQGLEGYTF.

This rearrangement joins TRBV18 to TRBJ1-5; D possibly corresponds to TRBD1 (5 bases). Between the trimmed V and J ends, which lost 4 bases and 3 bases, there was a span of 16 bases. The CDR3 is 16 amino acids. CDR1 is KGHSH and CDR2 is LQKENI in the germline V gene. CDR3 loop: CASSLTDSVDNQPQHF. The CDR3 nucleotides read TGTGCCAGCTCACTCACCGACAGCGTAGACAATCAGCCCCAGCATTTT. Looking up the rest from reference TRBV18 and TRBJ1-5 gives the full variable domain: NAGVMQNPRHLVRRRGQEARLRCSPMKGHSHVYWYRQLPEEGLKFMVYLQKENIIDESGMPKERFSAEFPKEGPSILRIQQVVRGDSAAYFCASSLTDSVDNQPQHFGDGTRLSIL.

The chain recombines TRBV11-1 with TRBJ2-6; TRBD1 agrees at 8 bases. Germline V lookup: CDR1 SGHAT, CDR2 FQDESV (reference sequence). This CDR3 spans 15 amino acids. The V segment lost 5 bases and the J segment 2 bases; nucleotides outside the gene matches: 2. CDR3 protein: CASSPGGTGANVLTF. CDR3 DNA: TGTGCCAGCAGCCCAGGGGGCACTGGGGCCAACGTCCTGACTTTC.

This sequence joins TRBV4-1 and TRBJ2-7; tentative D call: TRBD2 (5 bases). CDR1 is MGHRA, CDR2 YSYEKL, per germline. The CDR3 has 12 amino acids. Between the trimmed V and J ends, which lost 3 bases and 4 bases, there was a span of 7 bases. The CDR3 nucleotides are TGCGCCAGCAGCCACTCGGGGTACGAGCAGTACTTC. Amino acids: CASSHSGYEQYF.

The CDR3 DNA reads TGTGCCAGCAGACATAGCGGGAGGGCAACAGATACGCAGTATTTT. Its translation: CASRHSGRATDTQYF. The chain has TRBV7-9 and TRBJ2-3; the match to TRBD2 covers 11 bases. Germline V CDR1 and CDR2: SEHNR, FQNEAQ (reference sequence). The CDR3 covers 15 residues. V shed 6 bases, J shed 3 bases, and the junction held 5 bases outside the gene matches.

The chain recombines TRBV9 with TRBJ1-4, with TRBD1 identical over 10 bases. With V trimmed by 3 bases and J by 8 bases, 19 bases remained unmatched. Looked up from germline, CDR1 is SGDLS and CDR2 is YYNGEE. CDR3 length: 19 residues. The CDR3 DNA sequence: TGTGCCAGCAGCGGCCGAGGTGAGGGACAGGGGCTGGTTCGCGAAAAACTGTTTTTT. It encodes CASSGRGEGQGLVREKLFF.

This rearrangement joins TRBV19 to TRBJ1-2; D remains unclear. The V gene lost 5 bases and the J gene lost 8 bases, with 15 bases spanning the gap. The CDR3 contains 13 residues. Germline assignment: CDR1 LNHDA and CDR2 SQIVND (reference sequence). Written as DNA, the CDR3 is TGTGCCAGTAGTCCGTCCCAAGTAGTCGGCTACACCTTC. The encoded protein is CASSPSQVVGYTF.

The chain combines TRBV6-5 with TRBJ2-3; TRBD1 matches at 8 bases. V shed 2 bases, J shed 0 bases, and the junction held 4 bases outside the gene matches. Germline V CDR1 and CDR2: MNHEY, SVGAGI. This CDR3 has 16 amino acids. The CDR3 DNA reads TGTGCCAGCAGTTACGGACAGGGCGGGAGCACAGATACGCAGTATTTT. It is translated as CASSYGQGGSTDTQYF.

The V gene is TRBV2, the J gene TRBJ1-5; D unclear. Germline V gene data show CDR1 as SNHLY and CDR2 as FYNNEI. The CDR3 length is 13 residues. The V end lost 4 bases, the J end lost 5 bases, and 9 bases lay between the germline ends. The CDR3 is CASSGAGDQPQHF. The CDR3 DNA follows: TGTGCCAGCAGTGGGGCAGGTGATCAGCCCCAGCATTTT.

The V call is TRBV19, the J call TRBJ2-1; the match to TRBD2 covers 11 bases. J was trimmed by 4 bases and V by 3 bases; bases with no gene match: 5. The CDR3 loop spans 16 amino acids. The germline gives CDR1 LNHDA, CDR2 SQIVND (reference sequence). In DNA form, the CDR3 reads TGTGCCAGTAGTATGCGACTAGCGGGGACTTACAATGAGCAGTTCTTC. It encodes CASSMRLAGTYNEQFF.

This clone was detected only a few times. This chain uses TRBV6-5 with TRBJ2-7, with D maybe TRBD1 (5 bases). CDR1 and CDR2 from the germline V gene are MNHEY and SVGAGI. The CDR3 sequence is 13 residues long. V dropped 6 bases and J dropped 2 bases, with 11 bases sitting between them. The CDR3 loop reads CASRPEGAYEQYF. The CDR3 bases are TGTGCCAGCAGGCCGGAAGGGGCCTACGAGCAGTACTTC.

Comments on this clone: Other DNA sequences in this sample translate to the same CDR3. As DNA, the CDR3 is TGTGCCACCAGTGATCCCGGGACTAGCGGGAGAGCCAATGAGCAGTTCTTC. It specifies CATSDPGTSGRANEQFF. The chain carries TRBV24-1 and TRBJ2-1, with 14 bases matching TRBD2. From germline, CDR1 is KGHDR and CDR2 SFDVKD. J lost 6 bases, V lost 3 bases, and 6 bases had no gene match. The CDR3 consists of 17 residues.

The chain has TRBV6-5 and TRBJ1-2; D possibly corresponds to TRBD1 (5 bases). The CDR3 loop spans 15 amino acids. Looked up from germline, CDR1 is MNHEY and CDR2 is SVGAGI. Trimming stripped 2 bases from V and 3 bases from J, with 13 bases between. CDR3 DNA: TGTGCCAGCAGTTACACCCCGGGGGACCACTATGGCTACACCTTC. Its translation is CASSYTPGDHYGYTF.

This clone was observed a handful of times. The rearrangement joins TRBV19 to TRBJ1-2, with D possibly being TRBD1 (6 bases). CDR3 length: 16 amino acids. V shed 5 bases and J shed 4 bases, with 20 bases lying between them. The germline V gene has CDR1 LNHDA and CDR2 SQIVND (reference sequence). CDR3 amino acids: CASSLLGQKKAYGYTF. CDR3 DNA sequence: TGTGCCAGTAGTCTTTTAGGACAGAAAAAGGCCTATGGCTACACCTTC.

The rearrangement uses TRBV28 and TRBJ1-2; 12 nucleotides match TRBD1. V was pared by 6 bases and J by 5 bases, with 10 bases of the junction left unmatched. The CDR3 spans 16 residues. Germline CDR1 and CDR2: MDHEN and SYDVKM. The CDR3 DNA reads as TGTGCCAGCAGGGCTGGGACAGGGGGCGTAGGGTATGGCTACACCTTC. Translating it yields CASRAGTGGVGYGYTF.

The rearrangement links TRBV2 to TRBJ1-3; D gene ambiguous. CDR1 and CDR2 (germline): SNHLY, FYNNEI. The CDR3 runs to 12 residues. V gave up 5 bases and J gave up 4 bases, with 6 bases separating them. DNA of the CDR3: TGTGCCAGCAGTACACAGGGAAACACCATATATTTT. Amino acids: CASSTQGNTIYF. Based on the CDR3 plus reference TRBV2 and TRBJ1-3, the full variable domain is EPEVTQTPSHQVTQMGQEVILRCVPISNHLYFYWYRQILGQKVEFLVSFYNNEISEKSEIFDDQFSVERPDGSNFTLKIRSTKLEDSAMYFCASSTQGNTIYFGEGSWLTVV.

The gene calls are TRBV10-2 and TRBJ2-1; no clear D. V was shortened by 7 bases and J by 0 bases, with 10 bases between the two germline ends. CDR3 length equals 14 residues. Per germline, CDR1 WSHSY and CDR2 SAAADI. As DNA, the CDR3 is TGCGCCAGCATTAATAGCTTCTCCTACAATGAGCAGTTCTTC. Protein product: CASINSFSYNEQFF.

This rearrangement joins TRBV24-1 to TRBJ2-6, with a weak D call TRBD2 (5 bases). Looked up from germline, CDR1 is KGHDR and CDR2 is SFDVKD. This CDR3 contains 17 residues. V dropped 6 bases and J dropped 0 bases, with 14 bases sitting between them. CDR3 coding DNA: TGTGCCACCAGTTGGACTGACCGTTTCTCTGGGGCCAACGTCCTGACTTTC. The encoded protein is CATSWTDRFSGANVLTF.

V is TRBV30 and J is TRBJ2-2; D unclear. CDR3 size: 15 residues. Trimming stripped 5 bases from V and 1 base from J, with 14 bases between. Looked up from germline, CDR1 is GTSNPN and CDR2 is SVGIG (reference sequence). Here the CDR3 DNA reads TGTGCCTGGGCCAGTTCAGGAATGAACACCGGGGAGCTGTTTTTT. Residues: CAWASSGMNTGELFF.

The chain is built from TRBV28 and TRBJ2-7, with 8 positions matching TRBD1. V shed 4 bases, J shed 2 bases, and the junction held 10 bases outside the gene matches. CDR1 and CDR2 from the germline V gene are MDHEN and SYDVKM. CDR3 size: 16 residues. CDR3 coding DNA: TGTGCCAGCAGTTCCGTCACAGGGGGAGCCCCCTACGAGCAGTACTTC. This gives the protein CASSSVTGGAPYEQYF.

This clone was seen a few times. The chain joins TRBV7-3 to TRBJ1-2, with a weak D call TRBD1 (6 bases). The V gene's germline CDR1 is SGHTA and CDR2 FQGTGA. This CDR3 has 13 amino acids. The V and J ends lost 5 bases and 8 bases respectively, with 15 bases between them. The DNA for the CDR3 is TGTGCCAGCAGCCCCTACAGGGCGGGCGGCTACACCTTC. It specifies CASSPYRAGGYTF.

J is TRBJ2-2 and V is TRBV19; D not resolved. The ends were cut back, 1 base at V and 5 bases at J, with 8 bases in the middle. Germline assignment: CDR1 LNHDA and CDR2 SQIVND (reference sequence). This CDR3 is 14 amino acids long. The chain's CDR3 is CASSIGSETGELFF. CDR3 nucleotides: TGTGCCAGTAGTATAGGTAGTGAAACCGGGGAGCTGTTTTTT.

This clone was seen just once. The chain has TRBV10-3 and TRBJ1-1; the match to TRBD1 covers 8 bases. This CDR3 contains 15 residues. Trimming cost V 4 bases and J 0 bases; bases outside gene matches: 4. Germline loops: CDR1 ENHRY, CDR2 SYGVKD. CDR3: CAISGQGALNTEAFF. Here the CDR3 DNA reads TGTGCCATCAGTGGTCAGGGGGCCCTGAACACTGAAGCTTTCTTT.

The chain couples TRBV28 to TRBJ1-3, with TRBD1 matching 9 bases. The CDR3 length is 20 residues. Germline V gene lookup returns CDR1 MDHEN and CDR2 SYDVKM. V lost 3 bases to trimming and J lost 0 bases; unmatched junction nucleotides: 15. The CDR3 DNA is TGTGCCAGCAGTTTTCTAACCTTCCGGGACAGGGCTCTCTCTGGAAACACCATATATTTT. Translation: CASSFLTFRDRALSGNTIYF.

J is TRBJ1-2 and V is TRBV5-4; D is perhaps TRBD1 (6 bases). V lost 0 bases and J lost 7, with 16 bases in between. This CDR3 spans 15 amino acids. Looked up from germline, CDR1 is SGHNT and CDR2 is YYREEE (reference sequence). CDR3 sequence (DNA): TGTGCCAGCAGCTTGGGGTTTCTGCAGGGGATTGGCTACACCTTC. The encoded protein is CASSLGFLQGIGYTF.

This rearrangement joins TRBV7-3 to TRBJ2-1, with D perhaps TRBD2 (6 bases). The CDR3 consists of 16 residues. V lost 2 bases to trimming and J lost 5 bases, with 16 bases between them. Germline CDR1 reads SGHTA; CDR2 reads FQGTGA. The CDR3 loop is CASSLESVEGNNEQFF. The CDR3 nucleotides are TGTGCCAGCAGCTTAGAATCCGTGGAGGGCAACAATGAGCAGTTCTTC.

The chain uses TRBV5-5 and TRBJ2-3; perhaps TRBD2 as D (6 bases). V was cut by 4 bases and J by 3 bases, with 21 bases left in between. CDR3 length: 17 amino acids. Germline assignment: CDR1 SGHKS and CDR2 YYEKEE (reference sequence). Here the CDR3 reads CASSKTTSSRATDTQYF. CDR3 in DNA: TGTGCCAGCAGCAAAACAACTAGCTCCAGGGCAACAGATACGCAGTATTTT. The entire variable domain, with the rest obtained from reference TRBV5-5 and TRBJ2-3, is as follows: DAGVTQSPTHLIKTRGQQVTLRCSPISGHKSVSWYQQVLGQGPQFIFQYYEKEERGRGNFPDRFSARQFPNYSSELNVNALLLGDSALYLCASSKTTSSRATDTQYFGPGTRLTVL.

A few counts support this clone. The V call is TRBV5-5, the J call TRBJ2-3, with 8 bases lining up with TRBD2. Trimming cost V 2 bases and J 0 bases; bases outside gene matches: 8. The germline V gene encodes CDR1 SGHKS and CDR2 YYEKEE (reference sequence). The CDR3 is 17 residues long. The CDR3 protein is CASSFDTTSASTDTQYF. The CDR3 DNA sequence: TGTGCCAGCAGCTTTGATACGACTAGCGCGAGCACAGATACGCAGTATTTT.

This clone came up once. The gene calls are TRBV19 and TRBJ1-1; 8 bases map to TRBD1. The CDR3 is 10 amino acids. From germline, CDR1 is LNHDA and CDR2 SQIVND (reference sequence). J was trimmed by 8 bases and V by 7 bases; bases with no gene match: 0. Here the CDR3 reads CASTGGEAFF. CDR3 coding DNA: TGTGCCAGTACAGGGGGCGAAGCTTTCTTT.

The chain recombines TRBV6-6 with TRBJ2-3, with 9 bases matching TRBD2. CDR3 length equals 15 residues. V was pared by 2 bases and J by 4 bases, with 4 bases of the junction left unmatched. The germline V gene encodes CDR1 MNHNY and CDR2 SVGAGI (reference sequence). The CDR3 coding sequence is TGTGCCAGCAGTTACAAGACTAGCGGTTCAGATACGCAGTATTTT. It codes for CASSYKTSGSDTQYF.

V and J are TRBV28 and TRBJ2-3; D might be TRBD1 (8 bases). Germline lookup yields CDR1 MDHEN and CDR2 SYDVKM. V was trimmed by 6 bases and J by 4 bases, leaving 20 bases between them. The CDR3 runs to 16 residues. The CDR3 spells CASSFGQGGFSDTQYF. DNA for the CDR3: TGTGCCAGCAGCTTTGGACAGGGAGGGTTCTCAGATACGCAGTATTTT.

This clone was counted a single time. This chain links TRBV29-1 with TRBJ1-1; TRBD1 aligns across 7 bases. V lost 6 bases, J lost 10 bases, and 5 bases stayed unmatched. Germline CDR1 and CDR2: SQVTM and ANQGSEA. CDR3 length equals 10 residues. As DNA, the CDR3 is TGCAGCGTAACAGGGGAGGTAGCTTTCTTT. Translating gives CSVTGEVAFF.